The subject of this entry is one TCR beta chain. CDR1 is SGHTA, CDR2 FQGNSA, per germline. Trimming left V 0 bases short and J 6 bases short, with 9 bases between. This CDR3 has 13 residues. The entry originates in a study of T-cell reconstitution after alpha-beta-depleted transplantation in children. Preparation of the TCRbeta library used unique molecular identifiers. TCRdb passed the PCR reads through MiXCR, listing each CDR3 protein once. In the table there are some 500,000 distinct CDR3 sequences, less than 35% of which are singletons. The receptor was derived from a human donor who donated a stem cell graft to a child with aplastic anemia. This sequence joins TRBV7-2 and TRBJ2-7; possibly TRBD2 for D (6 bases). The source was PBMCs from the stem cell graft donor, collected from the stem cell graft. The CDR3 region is CASSLAGLREQYV. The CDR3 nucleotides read TGTGCCAGCAGCTTAGCAGGACTACGCGAGCAGTACGTC.